The present T cell receptor beta chain was sequenced within a study of identifying expanded T cells in peripheral blood. Broader study findings: Clone count variance between two-week samples rose with total template count. Technical replicates showed roughly 1.2 changed clones; approximately two weeks around 15; four weeks 19.

Collection occurred without any documented infections or immune events in donors. The length of the CDR3 is 16 residues. Trimming cost V 2 bases and J 1 base, with 11 bases left between them. CDR1 is SGHTA and CDR2 is FQGTGA in the germline V gene. Measured with immunoSEQ multiplex PCR; TCRdb has only the in-frame clones, and not every one. The sample has 80,000 to 95,000 clones, around 88% seen once. A note on this clone: Its cognate antigen is unknown.

This receptor was taken from a person aged 18-70 years in good health. This chain links TRBV7-3 with TRBJ2-2; tentative D call: TRBD2 (5 bases). Sequenced: blood. CDR3 bases: TGTGCCAGCAGCTTATCGATAGCGAAGAACACCGGGGAGCTGTTTTTT. This sequence encodes CASSLSIAKNTGELFF.